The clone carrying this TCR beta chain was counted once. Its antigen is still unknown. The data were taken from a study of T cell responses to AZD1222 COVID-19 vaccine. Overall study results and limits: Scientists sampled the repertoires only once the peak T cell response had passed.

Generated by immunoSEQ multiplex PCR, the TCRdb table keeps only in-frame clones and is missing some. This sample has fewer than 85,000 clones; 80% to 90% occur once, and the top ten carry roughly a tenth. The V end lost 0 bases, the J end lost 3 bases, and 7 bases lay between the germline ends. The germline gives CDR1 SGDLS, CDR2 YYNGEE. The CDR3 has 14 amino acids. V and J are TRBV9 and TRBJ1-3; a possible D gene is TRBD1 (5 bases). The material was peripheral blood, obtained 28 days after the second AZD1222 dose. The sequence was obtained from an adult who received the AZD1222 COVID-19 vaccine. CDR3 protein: CASSVAGNGNTIYF. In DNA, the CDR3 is TGTGCCAGCAGCGTAGCAGGGAATGGAAACACCATATATTTT.